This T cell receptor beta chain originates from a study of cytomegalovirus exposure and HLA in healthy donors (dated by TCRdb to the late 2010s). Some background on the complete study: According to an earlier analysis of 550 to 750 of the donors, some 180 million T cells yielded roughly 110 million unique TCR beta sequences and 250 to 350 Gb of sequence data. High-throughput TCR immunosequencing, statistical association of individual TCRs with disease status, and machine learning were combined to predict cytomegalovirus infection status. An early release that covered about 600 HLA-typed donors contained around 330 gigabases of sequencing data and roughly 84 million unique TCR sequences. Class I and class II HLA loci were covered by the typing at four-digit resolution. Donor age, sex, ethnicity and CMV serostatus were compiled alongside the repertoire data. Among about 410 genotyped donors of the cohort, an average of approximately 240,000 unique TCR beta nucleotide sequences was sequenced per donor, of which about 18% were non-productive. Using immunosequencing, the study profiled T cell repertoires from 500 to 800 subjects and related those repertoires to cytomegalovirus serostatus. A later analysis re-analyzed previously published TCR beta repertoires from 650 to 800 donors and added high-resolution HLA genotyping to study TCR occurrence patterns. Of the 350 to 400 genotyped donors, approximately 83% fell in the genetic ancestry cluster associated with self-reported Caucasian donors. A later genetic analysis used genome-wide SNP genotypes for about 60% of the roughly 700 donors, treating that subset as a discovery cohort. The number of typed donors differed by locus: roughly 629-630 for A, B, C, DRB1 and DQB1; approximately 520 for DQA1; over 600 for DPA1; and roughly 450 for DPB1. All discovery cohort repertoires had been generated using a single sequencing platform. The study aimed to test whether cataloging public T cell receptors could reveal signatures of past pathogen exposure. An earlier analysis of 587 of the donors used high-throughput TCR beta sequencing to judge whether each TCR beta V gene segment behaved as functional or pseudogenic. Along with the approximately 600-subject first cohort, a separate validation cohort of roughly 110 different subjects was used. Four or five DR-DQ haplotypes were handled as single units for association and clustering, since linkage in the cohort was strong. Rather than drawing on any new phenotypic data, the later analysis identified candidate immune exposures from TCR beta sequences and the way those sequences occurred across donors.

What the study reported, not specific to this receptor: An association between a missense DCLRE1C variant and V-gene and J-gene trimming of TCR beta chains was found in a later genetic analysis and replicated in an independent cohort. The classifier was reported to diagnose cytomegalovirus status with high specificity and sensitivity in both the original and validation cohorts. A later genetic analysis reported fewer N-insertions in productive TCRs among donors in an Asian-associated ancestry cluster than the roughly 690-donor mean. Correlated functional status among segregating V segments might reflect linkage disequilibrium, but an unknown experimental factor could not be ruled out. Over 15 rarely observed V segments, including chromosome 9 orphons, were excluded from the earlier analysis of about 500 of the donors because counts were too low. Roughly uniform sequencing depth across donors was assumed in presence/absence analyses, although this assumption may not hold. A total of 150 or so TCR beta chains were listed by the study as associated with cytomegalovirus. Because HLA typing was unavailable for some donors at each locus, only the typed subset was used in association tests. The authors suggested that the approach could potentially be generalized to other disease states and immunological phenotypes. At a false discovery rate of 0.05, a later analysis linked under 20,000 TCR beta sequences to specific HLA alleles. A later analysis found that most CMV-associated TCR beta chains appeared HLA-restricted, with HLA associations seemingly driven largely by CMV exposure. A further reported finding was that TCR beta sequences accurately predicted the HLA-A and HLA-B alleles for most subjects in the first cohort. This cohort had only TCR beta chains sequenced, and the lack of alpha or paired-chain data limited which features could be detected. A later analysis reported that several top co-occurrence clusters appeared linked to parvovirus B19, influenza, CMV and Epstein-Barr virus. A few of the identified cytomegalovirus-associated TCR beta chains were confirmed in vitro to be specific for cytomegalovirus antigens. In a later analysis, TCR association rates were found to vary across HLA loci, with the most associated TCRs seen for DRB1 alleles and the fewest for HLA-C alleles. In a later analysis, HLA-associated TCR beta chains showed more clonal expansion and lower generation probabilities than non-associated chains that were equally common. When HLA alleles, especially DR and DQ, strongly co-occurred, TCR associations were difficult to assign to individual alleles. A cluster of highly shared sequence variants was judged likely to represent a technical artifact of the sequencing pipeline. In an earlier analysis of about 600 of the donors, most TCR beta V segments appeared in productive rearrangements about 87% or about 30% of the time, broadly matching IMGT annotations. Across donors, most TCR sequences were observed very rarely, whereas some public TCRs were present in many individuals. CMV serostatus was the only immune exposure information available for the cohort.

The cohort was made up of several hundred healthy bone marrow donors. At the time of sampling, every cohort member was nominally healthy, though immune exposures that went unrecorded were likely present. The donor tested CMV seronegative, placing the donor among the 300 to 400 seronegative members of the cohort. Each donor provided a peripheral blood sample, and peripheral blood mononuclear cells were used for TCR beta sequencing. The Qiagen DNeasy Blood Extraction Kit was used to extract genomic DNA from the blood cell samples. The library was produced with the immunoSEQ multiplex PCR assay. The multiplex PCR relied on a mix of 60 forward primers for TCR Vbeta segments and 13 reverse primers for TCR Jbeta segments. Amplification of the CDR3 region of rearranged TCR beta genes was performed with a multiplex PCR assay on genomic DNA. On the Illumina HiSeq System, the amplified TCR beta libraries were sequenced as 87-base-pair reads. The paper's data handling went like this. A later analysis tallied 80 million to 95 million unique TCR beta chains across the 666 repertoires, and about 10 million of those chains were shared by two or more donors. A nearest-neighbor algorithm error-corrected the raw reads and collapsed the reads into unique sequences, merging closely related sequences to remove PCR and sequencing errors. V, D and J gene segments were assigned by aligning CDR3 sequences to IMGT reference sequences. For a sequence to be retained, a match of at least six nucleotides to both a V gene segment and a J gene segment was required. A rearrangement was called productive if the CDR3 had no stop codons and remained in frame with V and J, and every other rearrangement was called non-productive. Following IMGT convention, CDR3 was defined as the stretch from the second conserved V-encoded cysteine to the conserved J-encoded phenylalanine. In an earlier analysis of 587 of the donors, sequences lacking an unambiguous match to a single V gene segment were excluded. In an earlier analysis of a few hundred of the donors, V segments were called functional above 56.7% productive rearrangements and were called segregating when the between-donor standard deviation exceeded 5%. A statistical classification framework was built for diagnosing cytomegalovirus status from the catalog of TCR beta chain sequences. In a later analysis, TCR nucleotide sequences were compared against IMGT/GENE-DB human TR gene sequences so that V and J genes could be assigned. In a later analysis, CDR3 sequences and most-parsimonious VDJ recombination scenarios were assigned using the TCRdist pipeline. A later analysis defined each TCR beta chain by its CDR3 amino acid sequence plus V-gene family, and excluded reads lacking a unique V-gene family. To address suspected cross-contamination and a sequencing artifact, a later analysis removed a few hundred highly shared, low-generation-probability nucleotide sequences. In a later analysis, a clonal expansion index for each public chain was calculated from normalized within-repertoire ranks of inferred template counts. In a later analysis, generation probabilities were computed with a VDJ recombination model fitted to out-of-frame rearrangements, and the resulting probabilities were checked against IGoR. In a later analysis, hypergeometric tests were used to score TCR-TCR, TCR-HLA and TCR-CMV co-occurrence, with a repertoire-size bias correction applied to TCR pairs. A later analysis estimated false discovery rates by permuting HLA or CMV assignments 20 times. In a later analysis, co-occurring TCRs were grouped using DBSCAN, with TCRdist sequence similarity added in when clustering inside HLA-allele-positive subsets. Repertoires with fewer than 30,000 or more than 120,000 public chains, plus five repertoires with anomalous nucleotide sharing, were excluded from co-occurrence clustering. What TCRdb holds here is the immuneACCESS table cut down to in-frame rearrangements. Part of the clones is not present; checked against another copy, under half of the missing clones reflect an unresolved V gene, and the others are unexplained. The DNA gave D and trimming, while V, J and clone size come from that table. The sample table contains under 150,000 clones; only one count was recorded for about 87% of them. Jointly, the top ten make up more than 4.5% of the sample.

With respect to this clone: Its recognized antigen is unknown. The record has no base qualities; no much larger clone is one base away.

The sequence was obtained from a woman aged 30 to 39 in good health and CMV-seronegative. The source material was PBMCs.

The sequence in DNA is TGTGCCAGCAGTGCTAGGTACGGTGGACAAAACACTGAAGCTTTCTTT. Its coded protein is CASSARYGGQNTEAFF. The chain joins TRBV2 to TRBJ1-1; TRBD1 might be the D gene, on 5 matching bases. Between the V and J ends, shortened by 4 bases and 2 bases respectively, the junction contains 17 bases. CDR1 SNHLY and CDR2 FYNNEI were looked up in the germline V gene. Counted from cysteine to phenylalanine, this CDR3 has 16 amino acids. Kept here is only the CDR3 DNA, which spans 48 bases and is read in frame from base 1.